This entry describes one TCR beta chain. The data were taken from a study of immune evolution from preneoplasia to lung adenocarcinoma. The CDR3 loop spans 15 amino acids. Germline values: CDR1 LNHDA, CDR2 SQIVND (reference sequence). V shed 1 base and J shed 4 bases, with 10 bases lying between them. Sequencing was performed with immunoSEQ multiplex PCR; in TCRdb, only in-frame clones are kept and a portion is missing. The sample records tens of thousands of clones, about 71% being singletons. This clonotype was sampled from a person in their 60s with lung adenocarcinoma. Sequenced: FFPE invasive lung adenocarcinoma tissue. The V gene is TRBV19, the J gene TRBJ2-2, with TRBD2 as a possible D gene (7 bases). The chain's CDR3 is CASSIGGGTTGELFF. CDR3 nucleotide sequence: TGTGCCAGTAGTATAGGCGGGGGCACCACCGGGGAGCTGTTTTTT.